This passage covers 15 T cell receptor beta chains from one sample sequenced in a study of blood T cell repertoires in COVID-19. TCRdb's copy holds only in-frame clones and misses some; the assay was immunoSEQ multiplex PCR. The table shows approximately 170,000 clones, with around four fifths occurring only once. Sequences were obtained from PBMCs or T cells enriched from blood (not recorded which). These receptors were taken from a woman aged 45-60 years who had recovered from COVID-19.

CDR3 bases: TGTGCCAGCAGTTTCGAAGGGAGAAGTGGAGCTTTCTTT. Translation gives CASSFEGRSGAFF. The V call is TRBV27, the J call TRBJ1-1; no reliable D call. V gave up 3 bases and J gave up 10 bases, with 15 bases separating them. CDR1 is MNHEY and CDR2 is SMNVEV in the germline V gene (reference sequence). The CDR3 spans 13 residues.

The chain employs TRBV3-1 (or the pseudogene TRBV3-2) and TRBJ2-3; TRBD2 aligns across 11 bases. This CDR3 contains 16 residues. V trimming: 2 bases; J trimming: 4 bases; junction bases outside the gene matches: 5. CDR1 is LGHDT and CDR2 is YNNKEL in the germline V gene (reference sequence). Here the CDR3 reads CASSQRGTSGSDTQYF. Here the CDR3 DNA reads TGTGCCAGCAGCCAACGTGGGACTAGCGGCTCAGATACGCAGTATTTT.

The chain carries TRBV28 and TRBJ2-2, with TRBD2 matching 15 bases. Per the germline V gene, CDR1 is MDHEN and CDR2 is SYDVKM. The V segment lost 5 bases and the J segment 5 bases; nucleotides outside the gene matches: 6. This CDR3 is 17 amino acids long. CDR3 protein: CASSTWTSGRGTGELFF. CDR3 bases: TGTGCCAGCAGTACCTGGACTAGCGGGAGGGGAACCGGGGAGCTGTTTTTT.

The chain employs TRBV27 and TRBJ2-3; 7 bases map to TRBD2. The CDR3 runs 15 residues. Germline loops: CDR1 MNHEY, CDR2 SMNVEV (reference sequence). J gave up 4 bases and V 4 bases, and 8 bases lay outside the gene matches. The CDR3 is CASSSKGRGPDTQYF. CDR3 bases: TGTGCCAGCAGTTCTAAAGGGAGGGGTCCAGATACGCAGTATTTT.

The gene calls are TRBV29-1 and TRBJ2-3; TRBD1 might be the D (5 bases). From germline, CDR1 is SQVTM and CDR2 ANQGSEA. The V end lost 6 bases, the J end lost 4 bases, and 11 bases lay between the germline ends. The CDR3 loop spans 12 amino acids. The CDR3 protein is CSVDTWADTQYF. For the CDR3, the DNA is TGCAGCGTGGACACCTGGGCAGATACGCAGTATTTT.

The chain employs TRBV6-1 and TRBJ1-1, with D perhaps TRBD1 (5 bases). This CDR3 region has 14 residues. The germline V gene has CDR1 MNHNS and CDR2 SASEGT. Trimming stripped 2 bases from V and 6 bases from J, with 13 bases between. The CDR3 coding sequence is TGTGCCAGCAGTGAATTTGCGCGGGGCCCTGAAGCTTTCTTT. Amino acid sequence: CASSEFARGPEAFF.

The rearrangement links TRBV27 to TRBJ1-5; D uncertain. V lost 8 bases, J lost 1 base, and 12 bases lay in between. The germline gives CDR1 MNHEY, CDR2 SMNVEV (reference sequence). The CDR3 sequence is 14 residues long. CDR3: CASHPVPSNQPQHF. The CDR3 bases are TGTGCCAGCCACCCGGTCCCGAGCAATCAGCCCCAGCATTTT.

Many counts were recorded for this clone. This rearrangement joins TRBV7-8 to TRBJ2-1; 9 bases line up with TRBD2. The junction had 10 bases not matched to a gene; V was cut back by 8 bases and J by 5 bases. Germline V gene lookup returns CDR1 SGHVS and CDR2 FQNEAQ. CDR3 length equals 15 residues. CDR3 sequence reads: CASGRLASGNNEQFF. In DNA form, the CDR3 reads TGTGCCAGCGGACGATTGGCTAGCGGGAACAATGAGCAGTTCTTC.

The gene calls are TRBV19 and TRBJ1-5, with TRBD1 matching 7 bases. The CDR3 sequence is 15 residues long. Germline V gene lookup returns CDR1 LNHDA and CDR2 SQIVND (reference sequence). The V segment lost 7 bases and the J segment 4 bases; nucleotides outside the gene matches: 10. Written as DNA, the CDR3 is TGTGCCAGTAACCCGCTGGGACAGAATAATCAGCCCCAGCATTTT. It encodes CASNPLGQNNQPQHF.

The rearrangement uses TRBV7-3 and TRBJ2-1; D ambiguous. V was pared by 5 bases and J by 8 bases, with 19 bases between. Germline V gene sequence: CDR1 SGHTA, CDR2 FQGTGA. The CDR3 has 15 amino acids. The DNA for the CDR3 is TGTGCCAGCAGCCAGGTGATTGGGCCACTCGATGAGCAGTTCTTC. This gives the protein CASSQVIGPLDEQFF.

The rearrangement uses TRBV7-2 and TRBJ2-7; no clear D gene. Trimming removed 2 bases at V and 0 bases at J, with 11 bases between. The germline gives CDR1 SGHTA, CDR2 FQGNSA. The CDR3 sequence is 15 residues long. In nucleotides, the CDR3 is TGTGCCAGCAGCTTAAACGCTAGAGGCTCCTACGAGCAGTACTTC. It translates to CASSLNARGSYEQYF.

The rearrangement joins TRBV7-3 to TRBJ2-5, with D possibly matching TRBD2 (5 bases). The germline V and J ends were trimmed by 3 bases and 2 bases, with 7 bases remaining between them. The germline V gene encodes CDR1 SGHTA and CDR2 FQGTGA. The length of the CDR3 is 13 residues. Here the CDR3 DNA reads TGTGCCAGCAGCTTTGGGAGTCAAGAGACCCAGTACTTC. Encoded protein: CASSFGSQETQYF.

The chain couples TRBV5-1 to TRBJ1-1; no reliable D call. The V gene lost 0 bases and the J gene lost 0 bases, with 3 bases spanning the gap. This CDR3 has 13 residues. Germline loops: CDR1 SGHRS, CDR2 YFSETQ. The CDR3 sequence is CASSLALNTEAFF. DNA for the CDR3: TGCGCCAGCAGCTTGGCTCTGAACACTGAAGCTTTCTTT.

This clone occurred once. The chain employs TRBV7-9 and TRBJ1-1; 7 nucleotides match TRBD1. Germline lookup yields CDR1 SEHNR and CDR2 FQNEAQ (reference sequence). The V segment lost 5 bases and the J segment 8 bases; nucleotides outside the gene matches: 8. The CDR3 loop spans 13 amino acids. CDR3: CASSPTGIREAFF. The CDR3 DNA follows: TGTGCCAGCAGCCCGACAGGGATCAGAGAAGCTTTCTTT.

CDR3 sequence: CASAEQENTEAFF. CDR3 nucleotides: TGTGCCAGCGCCGAACAGGAGAACACTGAAGCTTTCTTT. The chain uses TRBV12-3 or TRBV12-4 and TRBJ1-1; D might be TRBD1 (5 bases). CDR3 length equals 13 residues. V shed 8 bases and J shed 1 base, with 11 bases lying between them.